The next 23 T cell receptor beta chains were all read from a single sample in a study of metastatic and nonmetastatic thyroid tumors. Patients had received no treatment of any kind before thyroid surgery. MiXCR re-clonotyped the PCR reads for TCRdb. The sample has tens of thousands of clones, roughly a third seen once. Material: tumor tissue. The origin of the receptors is a female donor with papillary thyroid cancer or a benign thyroid nodule (not recorded which). Some clones in this sample may be carry-over from other donors' samples.

This chain links TRBV11-2 with TRBJ2-2; 7 bases are a match to TRBD1. Germline CDR1 reads SGHAT; CDR2 reads FQNNGV. This CDR3 has 13 amino acids. Trimming took 6 bases from V and 4 from J; bases not matched to a gene: 2. DNA of the CDR3: TGTGCCAGCAGTCCAGGGGGCACCGGGGAGCTGTTTTTT. Encoded protein: CASSPGGTGELFF.

This clone occurred a few times. The rearrangement links TRBV28 to TRBJ2-3, with a tentative D call TRBD1 (6 bases). The V gene's germline CDR1 is MDHEN and CDR2 SYDVKM. This CDR3 contains 15 residues. The V end was cut by 4 bases, the J end by 3 bases, with 14 bases between. CDR3 sequence reads: CASSYRQGKTDTQYF. CDR3 nucleotides: TGTGCCAGCAGTTACCGGCAGGGGAAGACAGATACGCAGTATTTT.

In this sample, this clone turned up a few times. This chain joins TRBV28 and TRBJ1-2; possibly TRBD1 for D (6 bases). The CDR3 totals 13 residues. Trimming removed 3 bases at V and 7 bases at J, with 12 bases between. The germline V gene encodes CDR1 MDHEN and CDR2 SYDVKM. This chain's CDR3 is CASSFGGWGGYTF. The CDR3 nucleotides are TGTGCCAGCAGTTTTGGGGGCTGGGGTGGCTACACCTTC.

In its sample, this clone was seen a few times. This chain links TRBV27 with TRBJ2-1; TRBD2 agrees at 11 bases. Trimming took 3 bases from V and 8 from J; bases not matched to a gene: 6. Per the germline V gene, CDR1 is MNHEY and CDR2 is SMNVEV (reference sequence). The CDR3 loop spans 15 amino acids. The CDR3 DNA sequence: TGTGCCAGCAGTTTCTTCACTAGCGGGAGCGATGAGCAGTTCTTC. Translating it yields CASSFFTSGSDEQFF.

The table lists this clone with a count of one. The J gene is TRBJ2-2, the V gene TRBV9; D not resolved. The CDR3 is 12 residues long. The germline V gene has CDR1 SGDLS and CDR2 YYNGEE. V was pared by 0 bases and J by 7 bases, with 4 bases between. CDR3 amino acids: CASSVVNGELFF. CDR3 bases: TGTGCCAGCAGCGTAGTTAACGGGGAGCTGTTTTTT.

This clone was counted between two and nine times. The chain uses TRBV28 and TRBJ1-2; D ambiguous. This CDR3 region has 13 residues. The germline V and J ends were trimmed by 2 bases and 4 bases, with 8 bases remaining between them. Germline V gives CDR1 MDHEN, CDR2 SYDVKM. The CDR3 DNA reads TGTGCCAGCAGTTTACAGGTTGGCTATGGCTACACCTTC. Its protein is CASSLQVGYGYTF.

This clone appeared a few times. This rearrangement joins TRBV19 to TRBJ1-2; D is uncertain. The germline V and J ends were trimmed by 5 bases and 4 bases, with 14 bases remaining between them. Germline lookup yields CDR1 LNHDA and CDR2 SQIVND (reference sequence). There are 14 residues in the CDR3. The CDR3 nucleotides are TGTGCCAGTAGTTCGGAAGGAATACTCTATGGCTACACCTTC. Translating it yields CASSSEGILYGYTF.

This clone was observed once. The chain combines TRBV5-4 with TRBJ2-2; D might be TRBD1 (5 bases). This CDR3 is built from 15 residues. From germline, CDR1 is SGHNT and CDR2 YYREEE (reference sequence). V was cut by 0 bases and J by 5 bases, with 11 bases left in between. CDR3 loop: CASSLAGLLTGELFF. CDR3 DNA: TGTGCCAGCAGCTTGGCAGGGCTATTAACCGGGGAGCTGTTTTTT.

CDR3 residues: CSAMAGLAGELGYEQYF. The CDR3 nucleotides read TGCAGTGCTATGGCAGGACTAGCGGGAGAGCTAGGCTACGAGCAGTACTTC. The chain carries TRBV20-1 and TRBJ2-7; 13 nucleotides agree with TRBD2. The CDR3 sequence is 17 residues long. V trimming: 4 bases; J trimming: 3 bases; junction bases outside the gene matches: 12. CDR1 DFQATT and CDR2 SNEGSKA come from the germline V gene (reference sequence).

This clone was picked up a small number of times. V gene TRBV12-3 or TRBV12-4 combines with J gene TRBJ1-5; D is ambiguous. The V end was cut by 2 bases, the J end by 11 bases, with 7 bases between. The CDR3 is 11 residues long. CDR3 sequence reads: CASSLRRSQHF. The CDR3 nucleotides read TGTGCCAGCAGTTTAAGGCGGTCCCAGCATTTT.

CDR3 DNA: TGTGCCAGCAGCCGAGTAACAGGGTACGATGGGGCCAACGTCCTGACTTTC. Protein: CASSRVTGYDGANVLTF. V and J are TRBV14 and TRBJ2-6; D perhaps matches TRBD1 (6 bases). Trimming removed 4 bases from V and 3 bases from J, with 16 bases in between. The germline CDR1 and CDR2 sequences are SGHDN and FVKESK. The CDR3 consists of 17 residues.

V is TRBV4-3 and J is TRBJ1-3, with unresolved D. V was pared by 1 base and J by 4 bases, with 11 bases between. Germline V lookup: CDR1 LGHNA, CDR2 YSLEER. The CDR3 runs to 15 residues. The CDR3 region is CASSQAWVSGNTIYF. The CDR3 bases are TGCGCCAGCAGCCAAGCGTGGGTGTCCGGAAACACCATATATTTT.

The chain uses TRBV4-3 and TRBJ1-2, with 9 bases lining up with TRBD1. V shed 1 base, J shed 8 bases, and the junction held 8 bases outside the gene matches. The CDR3 loop spans 15 amino acids. Germline CDR1 reads LGHNA; CDR2 reads YSLEER. The CDR3 spells CASSQGIRDRAGYTF. CDR3 DNA: TGCGCCAGCAGCCAAGGGATAAGGGACAGGGCGGGCTACACCTTC.

The chain combines TRBV4-1 with TRBJ1-4; TRBD1 matches 7 bases. Germline trimming cut 6 bases from V and 2 bases from J; bases unmatched to any gene: 0. The CDR3 has 13 residues. Germline CDR1 MGHRA, CDR2 YSYEKL. CDR3 DNA sequence: TGCGCCAGCAGGACAGGGACTAATGAAAAACTGTTTTTT. Residues: CASRTGTNEKLFF.

This clone was detected a few times. The V call is TRBV6-1, the J call TRBJ2-1; 7 positions match TRBD2. CDR1 and CDR2 from the germline V gene are MNHNS and SASEGT. J gave up 4 bases and V 8 bases, and 8 bases lay outside the gene matches. The CDR3 totals 14 residues. This CDR3 is CASHPGGGYNEQFF. The CDR3 DNA is TGTGCCAGCCACCCCGGGGGAGGGTACAATGAGCAGTTCTTC.

This clone has a handful of counts. At one of its ends the junction is not consistent with the germline gene, which may arise from a read error. This rearrangement joins TRBV6-2 or TRBV6-3 to TRBJ2-1; D perhaps matches TRBD1 (5 bases). The CDR3 length is 12 residues. The germline gives CDR1 MNHEY, CDR2 SVGEGT. CDR3 sequence (DNA): TGTGCCGGCAGTTACGCAGGGTGGCAGCAGTTCTTC. This sequence encodes CAGSYAGWQQFF.

This clone was seen a few times. This sequence joins TRBV2 and TRBJ2-1, with 11 bases fitting TRBD1. Germline lookup yields CDR1 SNHLY and CDR2 FYNNEI. CDR3 length equals 14 residues. V shed 7 bases and J 7 bases; nucleotides not matched to a gene: 6. CDR3 sequence: CASNLDRGQNEQFF. As DNA, the CDR3 is TGTGCCAGCAACCTGGACAGGGGGCAGAATGAGCAGTTCTTC. Drawing the rest from reference TRBV2 and TRBJ2-1, the complete variable domain is EPEVTQTPSHQVTQMGQEVILRCVPISNHLYFYWYRQILGQKVEFLVSFYNNEISEKSEIFDDQFSVERPDGSNFTLKIRSTKLEDSAMYFCASNLDRGQNEQFFGPGTRLTVL.

The chain links TRBV20-1 to TRBJ2-7; a possible D gene is TRBD1 (5 bases). V gave up 3 bases and J gave up 7 bases, with 16 bases separating them. Germline values: CDR1 DFQATT, CDR2 SNEGSKA (reference sequence). CDR3 length: 13 amino acids. In DNA form, the CDR3 reads TGCAGTGCTAGGATGATGGGGCCAGTAGAGCAGTACTTC. Translated, it gives CSARMMGPVEQYF.

This chain connects TRBV5-1 to TRBJ2-2; D perhaps matches TRBD2 (6 bases). The CDR3 loop spans 13 amino acids. Germline V CDR1 and CDR2: SGHRS, YFSETQ. Trimming removed 6 bases from V and 5 bases from J, with 11 bases in between. CDR3 amino acids: CASTAGGTGELFF. As DNA, the CDR3 is TGCGCCAGCACCGCCGGGGGTACCGGGGAGCTGTTTTTT.

J is TRBJ2-7 and V is TRBV15; 16 nucleotides align to TRBD2. Germline V gene lookup returns CDR1 LNHNV and CDR2 YYDKDF (reference sequence). The CDR3 sequence is 18 residues long. Germline trimming cut 5 bases from V and 3 bases from J; bases unmatched to any gene: 10. The CDR3: CATSSPGLAGGPLYEQYF. DNA of the CDR3: TGTGCCACCAGCTCACCGGGACTAGCGGGAGGGCCACTCTACGAGCAGTACTTC.

The rearrangement joins TRBV11-2 to TRBJ1-2; maybe TRBD1 (5 bases). Trimming removed 5 bases from V and 8 bases from J, with 18 bases in between. The CDR3 is made up of 14 amino acids. Looked up from germline, CDR1 is SGHAT and CDR2 is FQNNGV. CDR3 sequence (DNA): TGTGCCAGCAGCCTCTACGGGGGTAACCGGGGCTACACCTTC. Protein product: CASSLYGGNRGYTF.

V gene TRBV11-3 combines with J gene TRBJ1-2; D uncertain. Deletions cut 0 bases from V and 2 bases from J, with 13 bases between. This CDR3 region has 16 residues. Germline V gives CDR1 SGHNT, CDR2 YENEEA. CDR3 residues: CASSLEGRGGNYGYTF. The CDR3 coding sequence is TGTGCCAGCAGCTTAGAAGGTCGGGGAGGGAACTATGGCTACACCTTC.

The V call is TRBV7-8, the J call TRBJ2-1; TRBD1 aligns across 9 bases. CDR1 SGHVS and CDR2 FQNEAQ come from the germline V gene. The CDR3 covers 15 residues. The J segment lost 5 bases and the V segment lost 7 bases, leaving 9 bases of the junction unmatched. This CDR3 reads CASNPGQGRDNEQFF. CDR3 DNA: TGTGCCAGCAACCCGGGACAGGGAAGAGACAATGAGCAGTTCTTC.